This record covers a single T cell receptor (beta chain). TCRdb keeps only in-frame clones here, not all; method: immunoSEQ multiplex PCR. The sample lists 180,000 or so clones; 90% to 95% were seen once. The CDR3 has 15 amino acids. Deletions cut 1 base from V and 1 base from J, with 11 bases between. The sample is drawn from a study of control samples from healthy donors and cancer patients. Sequences were obtained from blood. This receptor was taken from a woman aged 25 to 45 in good health. This chain uses TRBV5-7 with TRBJ1-1; D perhaps matches TRBD1 (5 bases). TRBV5-7 is placed among ORFs of uncertain function. The CDR3 loop reads CASSLIGTGNTEAFF. The CDR3 coding sequence is TGTGCCAGCAGCTTGATCGGAACAGGGAACACTGAAGCTTTCTTT.